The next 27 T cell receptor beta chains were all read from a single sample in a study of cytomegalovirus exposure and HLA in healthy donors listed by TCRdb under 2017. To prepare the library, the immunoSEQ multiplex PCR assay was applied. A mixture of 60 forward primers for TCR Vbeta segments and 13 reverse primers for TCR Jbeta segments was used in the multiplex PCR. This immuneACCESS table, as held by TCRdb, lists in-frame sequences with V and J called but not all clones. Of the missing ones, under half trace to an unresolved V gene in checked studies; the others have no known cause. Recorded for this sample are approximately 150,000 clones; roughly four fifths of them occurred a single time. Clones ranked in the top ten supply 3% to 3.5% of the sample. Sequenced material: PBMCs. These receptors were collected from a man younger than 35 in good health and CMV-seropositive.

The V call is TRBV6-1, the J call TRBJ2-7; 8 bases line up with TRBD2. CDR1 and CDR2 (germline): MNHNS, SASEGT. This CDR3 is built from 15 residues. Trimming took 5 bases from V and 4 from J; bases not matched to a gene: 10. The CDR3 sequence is CASSFAIAGLYEQYF. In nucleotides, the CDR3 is TGTGCCAGCAGTTTTGCTATAGCGGGACTATACGAGCAGTACTTC.

CDR3 sequence reads: CASSLRGRGAQYF. CDR3 DNA sequence: TGTGCCAGCAGCCTCAGGGGCCGAGGGGCCCAGTACTTC. The gene calls are TRBV28 and TRBJ2-5; maybe TRBD1 (6 bases). V dropped 6 bases and J dropped 9 bases, with 17 bases sitting between them. CDR3 length: 13 amino acids. Germline V gives CDR1 MDHEN, CDR2 SYDVKM.

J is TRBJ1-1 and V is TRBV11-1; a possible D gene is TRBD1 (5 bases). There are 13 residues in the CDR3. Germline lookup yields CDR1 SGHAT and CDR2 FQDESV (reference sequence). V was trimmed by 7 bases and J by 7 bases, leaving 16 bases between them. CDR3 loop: CASNSDQGDEAFF. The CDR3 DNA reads TGTGCCAGCAACTCCGACCAGGGCGATGAAGCTTTCTTT.

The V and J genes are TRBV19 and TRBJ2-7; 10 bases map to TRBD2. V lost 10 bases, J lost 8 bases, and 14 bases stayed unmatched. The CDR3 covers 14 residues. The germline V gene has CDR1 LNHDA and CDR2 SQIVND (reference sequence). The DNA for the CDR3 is TGTGCCACTTCTCCCCCTAGCGGGAGACCCCAGCAGTACTTC. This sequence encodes CATSPPSGRPQQYF.

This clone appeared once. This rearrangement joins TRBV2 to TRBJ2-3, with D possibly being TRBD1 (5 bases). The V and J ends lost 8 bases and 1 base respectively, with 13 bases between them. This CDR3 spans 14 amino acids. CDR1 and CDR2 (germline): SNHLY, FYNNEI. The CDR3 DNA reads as TGTGCCAGCGCGCGAACAGGCCGCACAGATACGCAGTATTTT. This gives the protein CASARTGRTDTQYF.

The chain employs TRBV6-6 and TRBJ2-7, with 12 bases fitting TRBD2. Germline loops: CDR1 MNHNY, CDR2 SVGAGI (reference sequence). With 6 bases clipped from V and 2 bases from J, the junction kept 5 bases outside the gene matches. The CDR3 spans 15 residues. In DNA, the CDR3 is TGTGCCAGCAGACCTGGGACTAGCGGGCCCTACGAGCAGTACTTC. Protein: CASRPGTSGPYEQYF.

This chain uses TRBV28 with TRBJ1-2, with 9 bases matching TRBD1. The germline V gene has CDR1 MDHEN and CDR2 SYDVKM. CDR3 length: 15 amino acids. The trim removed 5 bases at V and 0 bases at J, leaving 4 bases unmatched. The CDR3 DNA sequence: TGTGCCAGCAGTCTCGGACAGGGGACTAACTATGGCTACACCTTC. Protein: CASSLGQGTNYGYTF.

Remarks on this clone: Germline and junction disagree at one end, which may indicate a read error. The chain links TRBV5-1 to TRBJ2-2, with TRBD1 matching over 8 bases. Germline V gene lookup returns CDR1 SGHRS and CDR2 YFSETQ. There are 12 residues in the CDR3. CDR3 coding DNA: TGCGCCAGCAGCTCACCCGGACAGGGCGTATATTTT. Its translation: CASSSPGQGVYF.

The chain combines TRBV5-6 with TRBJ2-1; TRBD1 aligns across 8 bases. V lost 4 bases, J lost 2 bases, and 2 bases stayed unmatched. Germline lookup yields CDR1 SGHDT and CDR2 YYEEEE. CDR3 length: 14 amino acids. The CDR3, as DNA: TGTGCCAGCAGCGCGGACAGGGCCTACAATGAGCAGTTCTTC. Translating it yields CASSADRAYNEQFF.

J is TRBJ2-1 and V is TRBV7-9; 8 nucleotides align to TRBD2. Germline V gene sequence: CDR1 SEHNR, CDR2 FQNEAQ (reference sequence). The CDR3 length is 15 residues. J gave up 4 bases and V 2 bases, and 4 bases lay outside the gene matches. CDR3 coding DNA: TGTGCCAGCAGCTTACCGGGACTAGATTACAATGAGCAGTTCTTC. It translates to CASSLPGLDYNEQFF.

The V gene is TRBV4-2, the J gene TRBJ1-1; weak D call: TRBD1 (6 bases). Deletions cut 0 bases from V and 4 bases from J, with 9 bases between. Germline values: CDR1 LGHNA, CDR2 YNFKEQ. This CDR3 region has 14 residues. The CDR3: CASSQDGGATEAFF. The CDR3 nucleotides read TGTGCCAGCAGCCAAGATGGGGGGGCCACTGAAGCTTTCTTT.

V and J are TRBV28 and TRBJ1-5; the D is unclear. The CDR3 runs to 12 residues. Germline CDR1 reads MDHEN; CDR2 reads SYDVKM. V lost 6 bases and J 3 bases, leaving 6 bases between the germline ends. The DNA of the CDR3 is TGTGCCAGCAGCCCCCTCAATCAGCCCCAGCATTTT. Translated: CASSPLNQPQHF. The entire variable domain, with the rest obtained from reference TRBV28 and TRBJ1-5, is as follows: DVKVTQSSRYLVKRTGEKVFLECVQDMDHENMFWYRQDPGLGLRLIYFSYDVKMKEKGDIPEGYSVSREKKERFSLILESASTNQTSMYLCASSPLNQPQHFGDGTRLSIL.

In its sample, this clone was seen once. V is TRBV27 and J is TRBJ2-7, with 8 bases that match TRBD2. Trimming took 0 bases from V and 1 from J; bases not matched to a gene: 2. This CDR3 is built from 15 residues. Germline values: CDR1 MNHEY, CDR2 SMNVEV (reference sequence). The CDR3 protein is CASSLSSGSSYEQYF. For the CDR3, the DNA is TGTGCCAGCAGTTTATCCAGCGGGAGTTCCTACGAGCAGTACTTC.

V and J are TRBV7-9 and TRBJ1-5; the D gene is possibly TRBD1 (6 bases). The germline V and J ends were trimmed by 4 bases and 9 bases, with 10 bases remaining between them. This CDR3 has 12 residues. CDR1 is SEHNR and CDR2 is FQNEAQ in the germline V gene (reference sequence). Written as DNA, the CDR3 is TGTGCCAGCAGCTCATTAGGGGGGCCCCAGCATTTT. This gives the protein CASSSLGGPQHF.

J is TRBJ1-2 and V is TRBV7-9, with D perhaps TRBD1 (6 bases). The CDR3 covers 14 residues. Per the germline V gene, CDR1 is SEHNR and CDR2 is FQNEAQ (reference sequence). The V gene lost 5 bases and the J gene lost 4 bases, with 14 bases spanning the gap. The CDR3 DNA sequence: TGTGCCAGCAGCCGGGACACCCAAACCTATGGCTACACCTTC. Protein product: CASSRDTQTYGYTF.

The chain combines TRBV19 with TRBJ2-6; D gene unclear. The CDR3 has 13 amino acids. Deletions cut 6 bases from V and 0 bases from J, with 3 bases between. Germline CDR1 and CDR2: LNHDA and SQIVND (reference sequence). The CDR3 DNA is TGTGCCAGTAGCCACTCTGGGGCCAACGTCCTGACTTTC. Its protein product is CASSHSGANVLTF.

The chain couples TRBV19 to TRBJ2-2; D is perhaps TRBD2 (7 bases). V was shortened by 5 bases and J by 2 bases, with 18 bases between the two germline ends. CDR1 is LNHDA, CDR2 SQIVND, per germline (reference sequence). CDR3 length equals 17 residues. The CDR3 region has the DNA TGTGCCAGTAGTTTCAAGGGGGGGGGCCGAAACACCGGGGAGCTGTTTTTT. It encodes CASSFKGGGRNTGELFF.

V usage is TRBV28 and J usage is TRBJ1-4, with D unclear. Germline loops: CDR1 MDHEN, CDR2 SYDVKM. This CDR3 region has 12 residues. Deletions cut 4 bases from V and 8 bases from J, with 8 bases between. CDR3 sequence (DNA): TGTGCCAGCAGTTGGTCGGGAGAAAAACTGTTTTTT. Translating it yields CASSWSGEKLFF.

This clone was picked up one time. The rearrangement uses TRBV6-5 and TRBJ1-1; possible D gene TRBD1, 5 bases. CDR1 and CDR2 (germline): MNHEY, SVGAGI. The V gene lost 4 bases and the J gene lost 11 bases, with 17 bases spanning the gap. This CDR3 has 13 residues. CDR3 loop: CASSSHALGGAFF. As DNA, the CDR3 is TGTGCCAGCAGTTCCCATGCCCTTGGGGGGGCTTTCTTT.

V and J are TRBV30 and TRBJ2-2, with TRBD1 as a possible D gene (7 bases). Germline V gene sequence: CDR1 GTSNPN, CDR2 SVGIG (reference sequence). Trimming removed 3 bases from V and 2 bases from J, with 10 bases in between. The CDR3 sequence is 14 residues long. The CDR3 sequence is CAWRQGTNTGELFF. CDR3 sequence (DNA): TGTGCCTGGAGACAGGGGACTAACACCGGGGAGCTGTTTTTT.

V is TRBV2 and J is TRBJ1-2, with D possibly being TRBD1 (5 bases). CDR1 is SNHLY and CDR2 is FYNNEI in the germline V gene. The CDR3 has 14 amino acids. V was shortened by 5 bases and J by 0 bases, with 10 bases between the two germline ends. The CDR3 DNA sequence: TGTGCCAGCAGTCAGACAGCTACTAACTATGGCTACACCTTC. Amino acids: CASSQTATNYGYTF.

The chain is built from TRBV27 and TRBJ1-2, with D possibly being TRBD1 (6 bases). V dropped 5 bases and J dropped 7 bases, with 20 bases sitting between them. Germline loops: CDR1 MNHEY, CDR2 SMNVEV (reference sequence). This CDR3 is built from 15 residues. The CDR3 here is CASSGTTGKFSGYTF. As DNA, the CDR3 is TGTGCCAGCAGTGGGACCACAGGGAAGTTCTCTGGCTACACCTTC.

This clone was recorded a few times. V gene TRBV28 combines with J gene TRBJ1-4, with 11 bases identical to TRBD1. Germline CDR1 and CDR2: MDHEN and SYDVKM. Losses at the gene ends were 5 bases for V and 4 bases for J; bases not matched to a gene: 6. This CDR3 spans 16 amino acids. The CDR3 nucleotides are TGTGCCAGCAGTCACCGGGACAGGGGGTATAATGAAAAACTGTTTTTT. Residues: CASSHRDRGYNEKLFF.

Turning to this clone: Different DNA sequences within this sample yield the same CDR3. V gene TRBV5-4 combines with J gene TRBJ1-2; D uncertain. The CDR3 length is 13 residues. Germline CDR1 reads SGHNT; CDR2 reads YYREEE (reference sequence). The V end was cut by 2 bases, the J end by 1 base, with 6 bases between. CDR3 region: CASSLEGNYGYTF. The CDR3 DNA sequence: TGTGCCAGCAGCTTAGAGGGTAACTATGGCTACACCTTC.

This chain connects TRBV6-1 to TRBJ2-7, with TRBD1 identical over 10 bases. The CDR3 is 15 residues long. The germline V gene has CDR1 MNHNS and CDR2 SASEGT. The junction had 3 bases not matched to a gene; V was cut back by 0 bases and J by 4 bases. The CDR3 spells CASSEAGTGAYEQYF. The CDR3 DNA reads TGTGCCAGCAGTGAAGCCGGGACAGGGGCGTACGAGCAGTACTTC.

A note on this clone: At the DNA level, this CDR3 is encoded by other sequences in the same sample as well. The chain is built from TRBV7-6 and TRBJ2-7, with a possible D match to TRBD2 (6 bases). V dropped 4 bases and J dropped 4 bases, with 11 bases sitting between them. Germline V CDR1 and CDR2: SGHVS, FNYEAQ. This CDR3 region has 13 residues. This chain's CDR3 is CASSSGSSYEQYF. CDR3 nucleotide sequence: TGTGCCAGCAGCTCCGGGAGCTCTTACGAGCAGTACTTC. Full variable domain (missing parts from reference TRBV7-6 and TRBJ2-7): GAGVSQSPRYKVTKRGQDVALRCDPISGHVSLYWYRQALGQGPEFLTYFNYEAQQDKSGLPNDRFSAERPEGSISTLTIQRTEQRDSAMYRCASSSGSSYEQYFGPGTRLTVT.

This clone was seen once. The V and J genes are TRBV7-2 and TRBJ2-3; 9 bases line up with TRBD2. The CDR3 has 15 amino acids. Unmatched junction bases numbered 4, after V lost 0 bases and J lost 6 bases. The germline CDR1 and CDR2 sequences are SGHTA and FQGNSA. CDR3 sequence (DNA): TGTGCCAGCAGCTTAGCGGCGGGAGGGAGGGATACGCAGTATTTT. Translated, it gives CASSLAAGGRDTQYF.